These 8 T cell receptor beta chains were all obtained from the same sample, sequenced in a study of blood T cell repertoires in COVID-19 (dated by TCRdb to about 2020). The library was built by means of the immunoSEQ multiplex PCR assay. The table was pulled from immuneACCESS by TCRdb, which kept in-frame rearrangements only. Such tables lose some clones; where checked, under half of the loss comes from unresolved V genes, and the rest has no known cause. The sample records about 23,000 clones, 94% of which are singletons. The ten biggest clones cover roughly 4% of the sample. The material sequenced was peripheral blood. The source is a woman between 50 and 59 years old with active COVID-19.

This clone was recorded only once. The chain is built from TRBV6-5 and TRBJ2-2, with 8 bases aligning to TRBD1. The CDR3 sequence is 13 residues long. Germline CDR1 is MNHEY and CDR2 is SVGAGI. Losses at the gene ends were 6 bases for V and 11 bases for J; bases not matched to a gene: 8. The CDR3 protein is CASRGQGGGELFF. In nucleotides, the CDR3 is TGTGCCAGCAGAGGACAGGGTGGCGGTGAGCTGTTTTTT.

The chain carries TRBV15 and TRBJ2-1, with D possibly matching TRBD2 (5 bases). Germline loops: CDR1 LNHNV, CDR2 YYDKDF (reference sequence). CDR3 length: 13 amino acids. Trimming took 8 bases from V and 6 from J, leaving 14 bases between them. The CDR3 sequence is CATLREGINEQFF. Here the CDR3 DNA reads TGTGCCACCCTCCGTGAGGGAATCAATGAGCAGTTCTTC.

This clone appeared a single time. For the CDR3, the DNA is TGTGCCAGCAGACAGGGTTACACTGAAGCTTTCTTT. The encoded protein is CASRQGYTEAFF. The chain combines TRBV12-3 or TRBV12-4 with TRBJ1-1, with D possibly being TRBD1 (6 bases). CDR3 length equals 12 residues. V shed 6 bases and J shed 3 bases, with 8 bases lying between them.

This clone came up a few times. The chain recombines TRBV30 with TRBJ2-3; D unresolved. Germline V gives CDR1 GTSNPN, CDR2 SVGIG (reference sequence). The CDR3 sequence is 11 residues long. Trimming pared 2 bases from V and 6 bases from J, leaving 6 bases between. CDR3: CAWSTRDTQYF. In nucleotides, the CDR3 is TGTGCCTGGAGTACGCGGGATACGCAGTATTTT. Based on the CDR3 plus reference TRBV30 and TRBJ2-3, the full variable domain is SQTIHQWPATLVQPVGSPLSLECTVEGTSNPNLYWYRQAAGRGLQLLFYSVGIGQISSEVPQNLSASRPQDRQFILSSKKLLLSDSGFYLCAWSTRDTQYFGPGTRLTVL.

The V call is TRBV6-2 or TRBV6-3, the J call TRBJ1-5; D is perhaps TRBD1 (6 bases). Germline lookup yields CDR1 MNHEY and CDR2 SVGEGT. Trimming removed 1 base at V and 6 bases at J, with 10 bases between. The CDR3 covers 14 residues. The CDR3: CASSYFRGAQPQHF. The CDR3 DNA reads TGTGCCAGCAGTTACTTCCGGGGGGCTCAGCCCCAGCATTTT.

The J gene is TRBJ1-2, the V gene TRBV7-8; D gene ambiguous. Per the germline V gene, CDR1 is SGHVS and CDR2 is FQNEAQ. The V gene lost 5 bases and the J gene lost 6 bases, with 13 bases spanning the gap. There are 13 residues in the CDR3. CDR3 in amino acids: CASSLRRVHGYTF. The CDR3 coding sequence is TGTGCCAGCAGCCTGAGGAGAGTACATGGCTACACCTTC.

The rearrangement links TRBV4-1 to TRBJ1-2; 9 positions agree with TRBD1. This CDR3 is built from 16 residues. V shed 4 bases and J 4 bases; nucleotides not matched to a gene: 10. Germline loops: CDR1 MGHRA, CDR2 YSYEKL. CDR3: CASSLIPQDRGYGYTF. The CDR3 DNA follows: TGCGCCAGCAGCCTGATCCCTCAGGACAGGGGCTATGGCTACACCTTC.

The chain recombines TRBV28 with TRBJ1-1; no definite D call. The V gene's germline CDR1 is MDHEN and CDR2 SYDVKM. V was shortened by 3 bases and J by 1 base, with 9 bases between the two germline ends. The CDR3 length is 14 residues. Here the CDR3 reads CASSFLSGNTEAFF. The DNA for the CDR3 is TGTGCCAGCAGTTTTCTCTCGGGGAACACTGAAGCTTTCTTT.